The TCR beta chain described here comes from a study of cytomegalovirus exposure and HLA in healthy donors. Whole-study results and caveats: Most TCR sequences were uncommon, yet certain public TCRs appeared in many donors.

Those who donated were healthy bone marrow donors. The CDR3 length is 16 residues. V lost 2 bases and J 4 bases, leaving 15 bases between the germline ends. CDR1 and CDR2 (germline): SNHLY, FYNNEI. PCR was performed using 60 Vbeta and 13 Jbeta primers. Assay: immunoSEQ multiplex PCR; the TCRdb copy retains only in-frame clones and omits some. The sample has roughly 100,000 clones; approximately 85% are singletons. Note on this clone: Its matching antigen is unknown.

The sample taken for sequencing was PBMCs. This TCR was sampled from a man under 40 in good health and CMV-seropositive. The chain has TRBV2 and TRBJ1-5, with D uncertain. The CDR3: CASSERRQVGNQPQHF. CDR3 DNA: TGTGCCAGCAGTGAAAGGAGGCAGGTCGGGAATCAGCCCCAGCATTTT. Based on the CDR3 plus reference TRBV2 and TRBJ1-5, the full variable domain is EPEVTQTPSHQVTQMGQEVILRCVPISNHLYFYWYRQILGQKVEFLVSFYNNEISEKSEIFDDQFSVERPDGSNFTLKIRSTKLEDSAMYFCASSERRQVGNQPQHFGDGTRLSIL.